Following are 30 T cell receptor beta chains from one sample sequenced in a study of cytomegalovirus exposure and HLA in healthy donors. Primers for the PCR totalled 60 Vbeta and 13 Jbeta. TCRdb keeps only in-frame clones here, not all; method: immunoSEQ multiplex PCR. Altogether about 200,000 clones are present, about 76% being singletons, with the ten largest covering approximately 0.4%. Sequenced sample: PBMCs. The receptors shown here come from a male donor in good health and CMV-seropositive.

The chain recombines TRBV19 with TRBJ2-1; possibly TRBD1 for D (6 bases). The CDR3 length is 13 residues. Germline loops: CDR1 LNHDA, CDR2 SQIVND (reference sequence). V lost 7 bases, J lost 2 bases, and 9 bases lay in between. The CDR3 region is CASKQGTYNEQFF. CDR3 sequence (DNA): TGTGCCAGTAAACAGGGAACCTACAATGAGCAGTTCTTC.

This clone was seen just once. The chain employs TRBV7-6 and TRBJ1-2, with D possibly TRBD1 on 6 matching bases. The CDR3 consists of 13 residues. Germline loops: CDR1 SGHVS, CDR2 FNYEAQ. V was clipped by 5 bases and J by 1 base, with 8 bases between them. DNA for the CDR3: TGTGCCAGCAGCCCAGGGGTTAACTATGGCTACACCTTC. Its translation: CASSPGVNYGYTF. Variable domain in full (rest from reference TRBV7-6 and TRBJ1-2): GAGVSQSPRYKVTKRGQDVALRCDPISGHVSLYWYRQALGQGPEFLTYFNYEAQQDKSGLPNDRFSAERPEGSISTLTIQRTEQRDSAMYRCASSPGVNYGYTFGSGTRLTVV.

The chain links TRBV2 to TRBJ1-5; the match to TRBD1 covers 7 bases. V gave up 7 bases and J gave up 9 bases; unmatched junction bases: 12. The germline V gene encodes CDR1 SNHLY and CDR2 FYNNEI. CDR3 length equals 14 residues. DNA for the CDR3: TGTGCCAGCACCCCTGGACAGGTGAACCTGCCCCAGCATTTT. It translates to CASTPGQVNLPQHF.

The sample holds a few counts of this clone. The same CDR3 can be traced to other DNA sequences in this sample. The chain is built from TRBV4-1 and TRBJ2-7; 7 bases match TRBD1. The CDR3 length is 14 residues. Per germline, CDR1 MGHRA and CDR2 YSYEKL. V trimming: 1 base; J trimming: 1 base; junction bases outside the gene matches: 1. CDR3 bases: TGCGCCAGCAGCCAAGGACAGGGATCCTACGAGCAGTACTTC. Amino acid sequence: CASSQGQGSYEQYF.

The chain combines TRBV7-9 with TRBJ1-2; 7 nucleotides align to TRBD1. Germline-derived CDR1 and CDR2 are SEHNR and FQNEAQ (reference sequence). Trimming took 5 bases from V and 4 from J; bases not matched to a gene: 4. This CDR3 is 13 amino acids long. The CDR3 sequence: CASSPDRIYGYTF. The CDR3 nucleotides are TGTGCCAGCAGCCCGGACAGGATCTATGGCTACACCTTC.

The chain joins TRBV28 to TRBJ1-2; D not resolved. Germline assignment: CDR1 MDHEN and CDR2 SYDVKM. The length of the CDR3 is 13 residues. V shed 7 bases and J shed 6 bases, with 15 bases lying between them. As DNA, the CDR3 is TGTGCCAGCAACTTAGGAGGGTTCGATGGCTACACCTTC. Its protein product is CASNLGGFDGYTF.

The gene calls are TRBV18 and TRBJ1-2, with D tentatively TRBD1 (6 bases). Germline CDR1 KGHSH, CDR2 LQKENI. The CDR3 consists of 14 residues. Trimming stripped 3 bases from V and 4 bases from J, with 12 bases between. CDR3 DNA: TGTGCCAGCTCACCGGACAGTATAAGCTATGGCTACACCTTC. As protein: CASSPDSISYGYTF.

This chain uses TRBV6-5 with TRBJ2-5, with 7 nucleotides matching TRBD1. The CDR3 contains 16 residues. V lost 2 bases to trimming and J lost 7 bases; unmatched junction nucleotides: 13. CDR1 is MNHEY and CDR2 is SVGAGI in the germline V gene. CDR3 DNA sequence: TGTGCCAGCAGTTACGCCGATACAGGGGCCAGGGGGACCCAGTACTTC. It encodes CASSYADTGARGTQYF.

The rearrangement joins TRBV28 to TRBJ1-3; D unclear. This CDR3 comprises 11 residues. CDR1 and CDR2 (germline): MDHEN, SYDVKM. Trimming left V 6 bases short and J 4 bases short, with 4 bases between. CDR3 region: CASREGNTIYF. The CDR3 DNA reads as TGTGCCAGCAGAGAGGGAAACACCATATATTTT.

The rearrangement links TRBV7-9 to TRBJ2-1; D perhaps matches TRBD2 (5 bases). Germline lookup yields CDR1 SEHNR and CDR2 FQNEAQ (reference sequence). V lost 0 bases, J lost 2 bases, and 8 bases lay in between. This CDR3 contains 15 residues. For the CDR3, the DNA is TGTGCCAGCAGCTTAGCCCCGGGGACCTACAATGAGCAGTTCTTC. Protein: CASSLAPGTYNEQFF. The variable domain in full, completed from reference TRBV7-9 and TRBJ2-1, reads DTGVSQNPRHKITKRGQNVTFRCDPISEHNRLYWYRQTLGQGPEFLTYFQNEAQLEKSRLLSDRFSAERPKGSFSTLEIQRTEQGDSAMYLCASSLAPGTYNEQFFGPGTRLTVL.

In this sample, this clone turned up a few times. This chain joins TRBV6-5 and TRBJ1-4; a possible D gene is TRBD1 (5 bases). The CDR3 totals 13 residues. V lost 8 bases and J lost 3, with 10 bases in between. From germline, CDR1 is MNHEY and CDR2 SVGAGI. The CDR3 DNA is TGTGCCAGCGGGGCAGAAGCTAATGAAAAACTGTTTTTT. Residues: CASGAEANEKLFF.

J is TRBJ1-5 and V is TRBV9; D is uncertain. Looked up from germline, CDR1 is SGDLS and CDR2 is YYNGEE. The CDR3 covers 14 residues. V was clipped by 0 bases and J by 4 bases, with 8 bases between them. CDR3 loop: CASSVGLSNQPQHF. The DNA for the CDR3 is TGTGCCAGCAGCGTAGGACTGTCTAATCAGCCCCAGCATTTT. The whole variable domain, filled in from reference TRBV9 and TRBJ1-5, reads DSGVTQTPKHLITATGQRVTLRCSPRSGDLSVYWYQQSLDQGLQFLIQYYNGEERAKGNILERFSAQQFPDLHSELNLSSLELGDSALYFCASSVGLSNQPQHFGDGTRLSIL.

V gene TRBV7-3 combines with J gene TRBJ2-2; 8 bases are a match to TRBD2. The ends lost 5 bases at V and 4 bases at J; junction bases unmatched: 12. CDR3 length: 17 residues. Germline V gene lookup returns CDR1 SGHTA and CDR2 FQGTGA. The CDR3 sequence is CASSQYMSREGTGELFF. The CDR3 bases are TGTGCCAGCAGCCAATATATGTCTCGGGAGGGCACCGGGGAGCTGTTTTTT.

The CDR3 loop reads CASSLGQGREGYTF. Here the CDR3 DNA reads TGTGCCAGCAGCTTAGGACAGGGGCGAGAAGGCTACACCTTC. The genes are TRBV7-2 and TRBJ1-2; 8 bases are a match to TRBD1. The CDR3 sequence is 14 residues long. The germline V gene encodes CDR1 SGHTA and CDR2 FQGNSA. V lost 1 base and J lost 8; bases outside the gene matches: 6.

The DNA of the CDR3 is TGTGCCAGCAGTAATAGCGGGAGGGGCGACACCGGGGAGCTGTTTTTT. Amino acid sequence: CASSNSGRGDTGELFF. The V and J genes are TRBV28 and TRBJ2-2, with 11 bases matching TRBD2. CDR3 length: 16 residues. With 5 bases clipped from V and 3 bases from J, the junction kept 5 bases outside the gene matches. Germline V lookup: CDR1 MDHEN, CDR2 SYDVKM.

This rearrangement joins TRBV9 to TRBJ1-2, with D tentatively TRBD1 (6 bases). With 2 bases removed from V and 4 bases from J, the gap between germline ends came to 12 bases. The CDR3 consists of 14 residues. Germline assignment: CDR1 SGDLS and CDR2 YYNGEE. CDR3 sequence: CASSVEVGGYGYTF. CDR3 in DNA: TGTGCCAGCAGCGTCGAAGTAGGGGGCTATGGCTACACCTTC.

This clone has a handful of counts. Compared with germline, one end of the junction differs, possibly owing to a read error. This chain connects TRBV19 to TRBJ1-1; D unresolved. The length of the CDR3 is 8 residues. The V gene's germline CDR1 is LNHDA and CDR2 SQIVND (reference sequence). CDR3 DNA: TGTGCCAGTCCTGGGCACGCCTTT. This encodes CASPGHAF.

The chain employs TRBV5-8 and TRBJ2-3, with TRBD2 matching 10 bases. Germline CDR1 SGHTS, CDR2 YDEGEE. V dropped 0 bases and J dropped 2; count of bases not matched to a gene: 9. This CDR3 spans 18 amino acids. The CDR3 sequence: CASSLGARLAGDTDTQYF. CDR3 in DNA: TGTGCCAGCAGCTTGGGGGCTCGACTAGCGGGCGACACAGATACGCAGTATTTT.

This clone was seen a single time. V usage is TRBV9 and J usage is TRBJ2-5, with TRBD1 matching 10 bases. The CDR3 spans 14 residues. V lost 5 bases, J lost 5 bases, and 6 bases stayed unmatched. The germline V gene encodes CDR1 SGDLS and CDR2 YYNGEE. DNA of the CDR3: TGTGCCAGCAGGGGACAGGGGTCGGGGGAGACCCAGTACTTC. It yields the protein CASRGQGSGETQYF.

This chain uses TRBV30 with TRBJ2-3; a weak D match, TRBD2 (5 bases). The CDR3 has 16 amino acids. With 0 bases removed from V and 1 base from J, the gap between germline ends came to 14 bases. Germline CDR1 GTSNPN, CDR2 SVGIG (reference sequence). The CDR3 protein is CAWSVERPGGTDTQYF. The CDR3 DNA is TGTGCCTGGAGTGTGGAGCGGCCCGGGGGCACAGATACGCAGTATTTT.

Comments on this clone: The germline gene is not matched at one end of the junction; a read error may be the cause. The rearrangement uses TRBV27 and TRBJ2-7; possible D gene TRBD2, 6 bases. The CDR3 has 13 amino acids. The germline gives CDR1 MNHEY, CDR2 SMNVEV (reference sequence). The CDR3 is CAGSSGGSYEQYF. CDR3 in DNA: TGTGCCGGCAGTTCCGGAGGGTCCTACGAGCAGTACTTC.

The CDR3: CASSLGGSTHTQYF. The CDR3 DNA follows: TGTGCCAGCAGCTTAGGGGGCAGTACCCATACGCAGTATTTT. V is TRBV7-2 and J is TRBJ2-3, with TRBD1 as a possible D gene (5 bases). V was trimmed by 1 base and J by 7 bases, leaving 12 bases between them. Germline CDR1 and CDR2: SGHTA and FQGNSA. There are 14 residues in the CDR3.

This clone has only one observation. The chain carries TRBV7-3 and TRBJ2-5, with D maybe TRBD2 (6 bases). Trimming took 2 bases from V and 3 from J, leaving 16 bases between them. The CDR3 consists of 16 residues. Germline CDR1 is SGHTA and CDR2 is FQGTGA. The CDR3 sequence is CASSLRGRLGEETQYF. DNA for the CDR3: TGTGCCAGCAGCTTACGAGGCAGACTAGGGGAAGAGACCCAGTACTTC.

The chain recombines TRBV7-6 with TRBJ2-1, with D maybe TRBD2 (6 bases). CDR1 is SGHVS and CDR2 is FNYEAQ in the germline V gene. V lost 2 bases and J lost 8, with 7 bases in between. The CDR3 sequence is 12 residues long. The CDR3 loop is CASSLWEDEQFF. In DNA form, the CDR3 reads TGTGCCAGCAGCTTATGGGAGGATGAGCAGTTCTTC.

The gene calls are TRBV19 and TRBJ2-7; 10 positions agree with TRBD2. Germline V gene lookup returns CDR1 LNHDA and CDR2 SQIVND (reference sequence). This CDR3 contains 13 residues. With V trimmed by 6 bases and J by 4 bases, 3 bases remained unmatched. CDR3 bases: TGTGCCAGTAGCCTACTAGCGGGGTACGAGCAGTACTTC. It yields the protein CASSLLAGYEQYF.

The gene calls are TRBV6-5 and TRBJ2-4; 8 bases map to TRBD1. After removal of 5 bases from V and 5 bases from J, the junction contained 5 bases not matched to a gene. CDR1 is MNHEY, CDR2 SVGAGI, per germline. The CDR3 spans 14 residues. This CDR3 is CASSLAGQENIQYF. In nucleotides, the CDR3 is TGTGCCAGCAGTCTGGCGGGACAGGAAAACATTCAGTACTTC.

CDR3 sequence reads: CSVDLTGSYNEQFF. CDR3 sequence (DNA): TGCAGCGTAGATTTGACTGGGTCCTACAATGAGCAGTTCTTC. The chain is built from TRBV29-1 and TRBJ2-1; D gene uncertain. CDR3 size: 14 residues. V lost 6 bases and J 1 base, leaving 13 bases between the germline ends. The V gene's germline CDR1 is SQVTM and CDR2 ANQGSEA.

The J gene is TRBJ2-3, the V gene TRBV27, with 13 bases fitting TRBD2. CDR1 MNHEY and CDR2 SMNVEV come from the germline V gene (reference sequence). The CDR3 has 17 amino acids. Trimming at V came to 7 bases and at J to 3 bases, leaving 10 bases not matched to a gene. CDR3 region: CASTPGTSGVSTDTQYF. CDR3 in DNA: TGTGCCAGCACTCCCGGGACTAGCGGGGTGTCGACAGATACGCAGTATTTT.

This rearrangement joins TRBV2 to TRBJ2-7; unclear D gene. Germline loops: CDR1 SNHLY, CDR2 FYNNEI. Trimming stripped 4 bases from V and 6 bases from J, with 13 bases between. The CDR3 runs to 13 residues. CDR3 sequence reads: CASSVGESVEQYF. Here the CDR3 DNA reads TGTGCCAGCAGTGTTGGAGAGTCGGTCGAGCAGTACTTC.

This chain uses TRBV6-1 with TRBJ1-2, with a weak D call TRBD1 (5 bases). Trimming shortened V by 2 bases and J by 8 bases, and 9 bases separated the two germline ends. The CDR3 runs 12 residues. Germline CDR1 MNHNS, CDR2 SASEGT. The CDR3 DNA is TGTGCCAGCAGTGAAAGGGGTGTCGGCTACACCTTC. Its protein product is CASSERGVGYTF.